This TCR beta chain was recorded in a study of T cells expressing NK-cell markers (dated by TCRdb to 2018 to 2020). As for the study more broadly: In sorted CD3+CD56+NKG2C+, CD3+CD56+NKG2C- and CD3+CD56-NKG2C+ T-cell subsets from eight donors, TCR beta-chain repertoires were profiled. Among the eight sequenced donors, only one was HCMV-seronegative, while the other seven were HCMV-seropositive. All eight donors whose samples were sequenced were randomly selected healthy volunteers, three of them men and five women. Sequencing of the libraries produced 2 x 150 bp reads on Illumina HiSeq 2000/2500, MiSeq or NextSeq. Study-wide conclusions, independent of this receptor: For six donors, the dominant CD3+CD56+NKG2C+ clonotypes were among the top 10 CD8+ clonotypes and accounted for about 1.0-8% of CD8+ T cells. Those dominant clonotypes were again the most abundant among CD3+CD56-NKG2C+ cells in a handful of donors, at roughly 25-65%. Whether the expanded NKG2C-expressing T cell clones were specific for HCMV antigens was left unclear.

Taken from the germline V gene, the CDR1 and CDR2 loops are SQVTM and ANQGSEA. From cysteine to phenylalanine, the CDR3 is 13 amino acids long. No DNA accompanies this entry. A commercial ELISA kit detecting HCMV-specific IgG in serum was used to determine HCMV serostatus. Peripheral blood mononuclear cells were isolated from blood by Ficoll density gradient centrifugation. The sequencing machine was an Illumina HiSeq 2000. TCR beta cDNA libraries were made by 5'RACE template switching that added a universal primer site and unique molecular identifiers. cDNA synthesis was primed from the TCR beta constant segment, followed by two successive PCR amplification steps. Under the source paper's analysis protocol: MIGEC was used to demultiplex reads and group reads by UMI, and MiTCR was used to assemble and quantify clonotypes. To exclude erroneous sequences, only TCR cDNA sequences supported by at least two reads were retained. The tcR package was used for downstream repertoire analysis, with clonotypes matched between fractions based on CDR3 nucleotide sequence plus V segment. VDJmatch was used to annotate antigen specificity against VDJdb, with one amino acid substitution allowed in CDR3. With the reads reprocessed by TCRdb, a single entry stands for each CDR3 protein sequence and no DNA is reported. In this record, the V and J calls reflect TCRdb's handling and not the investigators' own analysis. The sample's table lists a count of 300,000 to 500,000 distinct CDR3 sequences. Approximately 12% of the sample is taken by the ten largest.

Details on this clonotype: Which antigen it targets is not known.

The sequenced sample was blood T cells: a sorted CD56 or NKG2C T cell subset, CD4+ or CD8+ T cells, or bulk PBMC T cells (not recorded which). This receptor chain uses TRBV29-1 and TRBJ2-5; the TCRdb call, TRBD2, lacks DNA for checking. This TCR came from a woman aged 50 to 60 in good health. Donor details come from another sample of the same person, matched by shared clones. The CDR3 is CSVGSGIQETQYF.